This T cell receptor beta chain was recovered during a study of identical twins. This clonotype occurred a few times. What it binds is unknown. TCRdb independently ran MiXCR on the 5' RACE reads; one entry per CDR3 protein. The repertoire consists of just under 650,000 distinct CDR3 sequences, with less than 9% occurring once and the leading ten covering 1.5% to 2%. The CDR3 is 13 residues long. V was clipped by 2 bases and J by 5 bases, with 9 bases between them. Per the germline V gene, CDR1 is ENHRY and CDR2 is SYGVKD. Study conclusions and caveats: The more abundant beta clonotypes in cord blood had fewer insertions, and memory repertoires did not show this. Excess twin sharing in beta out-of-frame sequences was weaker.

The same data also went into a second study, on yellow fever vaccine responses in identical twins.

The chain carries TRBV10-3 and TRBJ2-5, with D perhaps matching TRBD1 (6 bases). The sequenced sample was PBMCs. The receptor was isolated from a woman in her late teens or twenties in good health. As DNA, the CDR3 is TGTGCCATCAGTGAGGGACAGTTGGAGACCCAGTACTTC. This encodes CAISEGQLETQYF.